This TCR beta chain is drawn from a study of neurological immune-mediated disorders. The team produced cDNA through 5'RACE using 10-nucleotide random UMIs. TCRdb re-called the 5' RACE reads with MiXCR, one entry per CDR3 protein. The data show tens of thousands of distinct CDR3 sequences, with approximately 7% seen just once and about 4.4% held by the top ten. This clonotype was seen at least ten times. The germline gives CDR1 MDHEN, CDR2 SYDVKM. V lost 6 bases and J lost 0, with 13 bases in between. CDR3 length: 15 residues. This clonotype was sampled from a woman between 40 and 55 years old in good health. The source material was PBMCs. The V call is TRBV28, the J call TRBJ2-3; the D is unclear. CDR3 DNA: TGTGCCAGCAGCTTCGAACAAACTAGCACAGATACGCAGTATTTT. Amino acid sequence: CASSFEQTSTDTQYF.